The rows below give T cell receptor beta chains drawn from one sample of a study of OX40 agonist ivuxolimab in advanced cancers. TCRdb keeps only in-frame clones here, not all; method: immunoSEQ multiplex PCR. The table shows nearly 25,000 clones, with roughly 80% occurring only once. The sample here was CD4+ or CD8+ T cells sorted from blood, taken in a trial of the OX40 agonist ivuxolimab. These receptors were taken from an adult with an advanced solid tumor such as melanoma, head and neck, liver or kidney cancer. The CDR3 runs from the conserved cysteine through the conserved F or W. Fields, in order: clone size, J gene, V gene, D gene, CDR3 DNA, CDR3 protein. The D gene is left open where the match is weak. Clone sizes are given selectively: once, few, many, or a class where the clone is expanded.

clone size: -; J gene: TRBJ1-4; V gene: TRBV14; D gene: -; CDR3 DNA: TGTGCCAGCAGCCAAGGAGGGGCCGGGAATGAAAAACTGTTTTTT; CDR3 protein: CASSQGGAGNEKLFF
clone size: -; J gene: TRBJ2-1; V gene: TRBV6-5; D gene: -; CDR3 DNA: TGTGCCAGCAGTTACTCGGCTAGCTCCTACAATGAGCAGTTCTTC; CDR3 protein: CASSYSASSYNEQFF
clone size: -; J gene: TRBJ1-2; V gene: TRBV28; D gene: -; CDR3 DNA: TGTGCCAGCAGCCCCGGGACACTGATCAACTATGGCTACACCTTC; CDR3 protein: CASSPGTLINYGYTF
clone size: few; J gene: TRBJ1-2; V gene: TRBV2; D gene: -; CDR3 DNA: TGTGCCAGCATCGGGGCATCGGGAAGTGGCTACACCTTC; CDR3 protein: CASIGASGSGYTF
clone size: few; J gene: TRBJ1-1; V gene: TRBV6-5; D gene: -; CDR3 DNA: TGTGCCAGCAGATTAGGGGCGCTGAACACTGAAGCTTTCTTT; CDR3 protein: CASRLGALNTEAFF
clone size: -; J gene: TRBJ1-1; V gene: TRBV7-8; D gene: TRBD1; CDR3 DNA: TGTGCCAGCAGCTGGGACAGGTACACTGAAGCTTTCTTT; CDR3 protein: CASSWDRYTEAFF
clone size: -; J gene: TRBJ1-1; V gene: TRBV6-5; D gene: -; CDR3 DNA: TGTGCCAGCACCGGTGGGGGCGACACTGAAGCTTTCTTT; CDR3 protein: CASTGGGDTEAFF
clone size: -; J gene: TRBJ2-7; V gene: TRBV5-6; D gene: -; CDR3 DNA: TGTGCCAGCAGCTCAGGAACAGGGTTGGACGAGCAGTACTTC; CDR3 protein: CASSSGTGLDEQYF
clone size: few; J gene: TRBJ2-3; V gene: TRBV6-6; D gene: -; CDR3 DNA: TGTGCCAGCAGCCCAGGGGGCACAGATACGCAGTATTTT; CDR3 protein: CASSPGGTDTQYF
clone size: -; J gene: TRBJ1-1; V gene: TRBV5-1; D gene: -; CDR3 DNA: TGCGCCAGCAGCTTGTCTTTCGTCGGTAACACTGAAGCTTTCTTT; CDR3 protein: CASSLSFVGNTEAFF
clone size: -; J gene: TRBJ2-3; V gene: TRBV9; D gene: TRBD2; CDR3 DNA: TGTGCCAGCAGCGCATGGACTAGCGGAGATACGCAGTATTTT; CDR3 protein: CASSAWTSGDTQYF
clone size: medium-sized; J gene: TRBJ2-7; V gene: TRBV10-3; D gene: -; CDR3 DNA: TGTGCCATCGGAGGGGGCTACGAGCAGTACTTC; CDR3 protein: CAIGGGYEQYF
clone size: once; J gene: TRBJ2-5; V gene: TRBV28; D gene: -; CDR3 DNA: TGTGCCAGCAGTTTATTGAGTAAAGAGACCCAGTACTTC; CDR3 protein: CASSLLSKETQYF
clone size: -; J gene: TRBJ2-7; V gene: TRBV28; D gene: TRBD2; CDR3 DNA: TGTGCCAGCACCCGGGGGGACTCCTACGAGCAGTACTTC; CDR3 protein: CASTRGDSYEQYF
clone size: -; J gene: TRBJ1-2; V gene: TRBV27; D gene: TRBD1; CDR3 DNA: TGTGCCAGCAGACAGGGGTCTGGCTACACCTTC; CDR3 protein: CASRQGSGYTF
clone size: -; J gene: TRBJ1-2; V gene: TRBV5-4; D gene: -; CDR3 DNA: TGTGCCAGCAGACTCTATGGGGTTCGAGGGTATGGCTACACCTTC; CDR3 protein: CASRLYGVRGYGYTF
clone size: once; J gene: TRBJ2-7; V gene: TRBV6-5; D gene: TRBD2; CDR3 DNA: TGTGCCACAACAAAGCGGGGGGCCTACGAGCAGTACTTC; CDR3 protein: CATTKRGAYEQYF
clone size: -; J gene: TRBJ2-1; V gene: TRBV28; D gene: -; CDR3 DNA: TGTGCCAGCAGTTTAACGGGAGACAATGAGCAGTTCTTC; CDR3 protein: CASSLTGDNEQFF
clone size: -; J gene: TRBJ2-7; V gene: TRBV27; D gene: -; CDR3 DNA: TGTGCCAGCAGTTTATCGTTAGGCTCCGAGCAGTACTTC; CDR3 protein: CASSLSLGSEQYF
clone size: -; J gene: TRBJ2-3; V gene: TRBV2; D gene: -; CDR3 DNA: TGTGCCAGCAGGGACCCGGGGGCGGGGAAGGCAGATACGCAGTATTTT; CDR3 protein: CASRDPGAGKADTQYF
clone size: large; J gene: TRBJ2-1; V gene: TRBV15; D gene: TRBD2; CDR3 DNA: TGTGCCAGTGGGGGAATGGGACTAGCGGATCCATACAATGAGCAGTTCTTC; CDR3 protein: CASGGMGLADPYNEQFF
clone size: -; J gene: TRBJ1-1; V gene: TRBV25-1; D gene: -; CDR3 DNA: TGTGCCAGCAGTATAAACGAGAAGGGGACTGAAGCTTTCTTT; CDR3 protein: CASSINEKGTEAFF
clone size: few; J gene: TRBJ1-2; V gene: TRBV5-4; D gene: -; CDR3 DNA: TGTGCCAGCAGCCAAGGACGGGCGGAGTTCTATGGCTACACCTTC; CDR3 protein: CASSQGRAEFYGYTF
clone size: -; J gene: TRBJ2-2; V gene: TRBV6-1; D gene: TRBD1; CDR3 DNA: TGTGCCAGCACAGGGGGCGGGTTCACCGGGGAGCTGTTTTTT; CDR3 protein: CASTGGGFTGELFF
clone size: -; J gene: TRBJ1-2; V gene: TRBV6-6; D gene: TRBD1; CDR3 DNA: TGTGCCAGCAGTTACCCCGTCGACAGGGATGGCTACACCTTC; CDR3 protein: CASSYPVDRDGYTF
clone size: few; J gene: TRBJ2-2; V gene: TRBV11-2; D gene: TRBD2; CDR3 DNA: TGTGCCAGCAGCCCTGGAGCGGGGGCTAGGACCGGGGAGCTGTTTTTT; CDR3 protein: CASSPGAGARTGELFF
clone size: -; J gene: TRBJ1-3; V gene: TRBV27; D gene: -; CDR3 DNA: TGTGCCAGCAGGAAATCGAGCTCTGGAAACACCATATATTTT; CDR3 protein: CASRKSSSGNTIYF
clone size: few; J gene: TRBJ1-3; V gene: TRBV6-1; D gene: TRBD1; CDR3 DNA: TGTGCCAGCAAGGACAGGGCGCCTGGAAACACCATATATTTT; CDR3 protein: CASKDRAPGNTIYF
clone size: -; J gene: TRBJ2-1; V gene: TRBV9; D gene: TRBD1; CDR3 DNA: TGTGCCAGCAGCGTTCGGGACAGGGGTATTGAGCAGTTCTTC; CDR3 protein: CASSVRDRGIEQFF
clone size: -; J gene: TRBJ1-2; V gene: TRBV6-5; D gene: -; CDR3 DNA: TGTGCCAGCAGTTACTCGGGGGATGGGGGGGATAGTGGCTACACCTTC; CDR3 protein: CASSYSGDGGDSGYTF